The 8 T cell receptor beta chains in this list originate from one sample, sequenced in a study of blood T cell repertoires in COVID-19. Sequencing used immunoSEQ multiplex PCR; TCRdb keeps in-frame clones, though not all of them. This table has roughly 120,000 clones, under 80% appearing once. The sequenced sample was peripheral blood. These TCRs come from a man aged 45-65 years with acute or convalescent COVID-19.

The chain combines TRBV13 with TRBJ1-4, with TRBD1 identical over 11 bases. CDR3 length equals 19 residues. In germline, CDR1 is PRHDT, CDR2 FYEKMQ (reference sequence). The V gene end was trimmed by 6 bases and the J gene end by 5 bases; junction bases not matched to a gene: 17. The CDR3 DNA is TGTGCCAGCAGTGCCTCTGGGACAGGGGGAAGCTTAGCAAATGAAAAACTGTTTTTT. As protein: CASSASGTGGSLANEKLFF.

The chain carries TRBV28 and TRBJ2-4, with a possible D match to TRBD2 (6 bases). Germline CDR1 and CDR2: MDHEN and SYDVKM. CDR3 size: 14 residues. Trimming pared 6 bases from V and 1 base from J, leaving 10 bases between. The DNA for the CDR3 is TGTGCCAGCAGGCCCGGAGGGGCCAAAAACATTCAGTACTTC. It encodes CASRPGGAKNIQYF.

This sequence joins TRBV19 and TRBJ1-5, with 7 bases identical to TRBD1. The CDR3 sequence is 13 residues long. Germline trimming cut 6 bases from V and 6 bases from J; bases unmatched to any gene: 5. Germline CDR1 and CDR2: LNHDA and SQIVND (reference sequence). The CDR3 loop is CASRLAGGQPQHF. As DNA, the CDR3 is TGTGCCAGTAGATTGGCAGGGGGTCAGCCCCAGCATTTT.

The V call is TRBV7-6, the J call TRBJ2-7, with 12 bases aligning to TRBD2. The junction had 11 bases not matched to a gene; V was cut back by 5 bases and J by 3 bases. This CDR3 is built from 17 residues. CDR1 is SGHVS, CDR2 FNYEAQ, per germline. CDR3 nucleotide sequence: TGTGCCAGCAGCCGAATGACTAGCGGGAGATTTTACTACGAGCAGTACTTC. This codes for CASSRMTSGRFYYEQYF.

V is TRBV5-1 and J is TRBJ1-1; the D is unclear. CDR3 length equals 11 residues. V lost 0 bases and J 8 bases, leaving 5 bases between the germline ends. The germline gives CDR1 SGHRS, CDR2 YFSETQ. The CDR3 sequence is CASSLEEEAFF. The CDR3 nucleotides read TGCGCCAGCAGCTTGGAGGAGGAAGCTTTCTTT.

The rearrangement links TRBV4-1 to TRBJ2-4; a weak D match, TRBD1 (7 bases). Germline V gene data show CDR1 as MGHRA and CDR2 as YSYEKL. This CDR3 is built from 15 residues. V dropped 4 bases and J dropped 8 bases, with 18 bases sitting between them. Written as DNA, the CDR3 is TGCGCCAGCAGCCCGGCAGGGGGATGGGGGGACATTCAGTACTTC. As protein: CASSPAGGWGDIQYF.

This chain joins TRBV23-1 and TRBJ2-1; D unresolved. TRBV23-1 is given ORF status, its function remaining uncertain. Trimming removed 5 bases from V and 3 bases from J, with 14 bases in between. The CDR3 runs 15 residues. The CDR3 loop is CASSCHSPVYNEQFF. The DNA for the CDR3 is TGCGCCAGCAGTTGCCACAGCCCCGTCTACAATGAGCAGTTCTTC.

The V and J genes are TRBV4-1 and TRBJ1-5; D is perhaps TRBD1 (5 bases). With 0 bases removed from V and 3 bases from J, the gap between germline ends came to 9 bases. The CDR3 spans 15 residues. Per the germline V gene, CDR1 is MGHRA and CDR2 is YSYEKL. The CDR3 nucleotides are TGCGCCAGCAGCCAAGAGGGGGGACCCAATCAGCCCCAGCATTTT. Its protein product is CASSQEGGPNQPQHF.